Below are 28 T cell receptor beta chains sequenced from a single sample in a study of OX40 agonist ivuxolimab in advanced cancers. Method: immunoSEQ multiplex PCR; TCRdb's copy keeps in-frame clones and lacks some. The sample records 60,000 to 70,000 clones, roughly 87% being singletons. The input for sequencing was CD4+ or CD8+ T cells sorted from blood, taken in a trial of the OX40 agonist ivuxolimab. The receptors stem from an adult with an advanced solid tumor such as melanoma, head and neck, liver or kidney cancer.

This clone came up once. The chain is built from TRBV6-1 and TRBJ1-1; TRBD1 matches at 7 bases. V shed 5 bases and J 5 bases; nucleotides not matched to a gene: 11. The CDR3 extends over 15 amino acids. CDR1 and CDR2 (germline): MNHNS, SASEGT. CDR3 sequence (DNA): TGTGCCAGCAGTAACCCTAACAGGGGAGGGACTGAAGCTTTCTTT. This translates into CASSNPNRGGTEAFF.

V is TRBV21-1 and J is TRBJ2-7. TRBV21-1 is a listed pseudogene. There are 13 residues in the CDR3. CDR3 sequence (DNA): TGTGCCAGCAGCAAAGAATTAAAGGGCGAGCAGTACTTC. Its translation: CASSKELKGEQYF.

V gene TRBV28 combines with J gene TRBJ2-7; the match to TRBD2 covers 7 bases. From germline, CDR1 is MDHEN and CDR2 SYDVKM. With V trimmed by 5 bases and J by 5 bases, 6 bases remained unmatched. The CDR3 loop spans 13 amino acids. The CDR3 DNA sequence: TGTGCCAGCAGTCCCGGACTAGGTAACGAGCAGTACTTC. Protein sequence: CASSPGLGNEQYF.

The V and J genes are TRBV27 and TRBJ2-3, with 10 nucleotides matching TRBD2. V gave up 6 bases and J gave up 5 bases; unmatched junction bases: 5. This CDR3 has 14 residues. Germline CDR1 and CDR2: MNHEY and SMNVEV (reference sequence). The CDR3 loop is CASSLRLAGDTQYF. The CDR3 DNA follows: TGTGCCAGCAGCCTACGACTAGCGGGAGATACGCAGTATTTT.

The CDR3 sequence is CASSLMQGNTGELFF. In DNA, the CDR3 is TGCGCCAGCAGCTTGATGCAGGGCAACACCGGGGAGCTGTTTTTT. The rearrangement uses TRBV5-1 and TRBJ2-2, with D maybe TRBD1 (5 bases). This CDR3 region has 15 residues. V was trimmed by 1 base and J by 2 bases, leaving 9 bases between them. CDR1 and CDR2 from the germline V gene are SGHRS and YFSETQ.

V gene TRBV29-1 combines with J gene TRBJ1-3; D gene uncertain. The germline V gene has CDR1 SQVTM and CDR2 ANQGSEA. This CDR3 has 13 residues. Trimming shortened V by 6 bases and J by 2 bases, and 11 bases separated the two germline ends. CDR3 in amino acids: CSVARGTGNTIYF. As DNA, the CDR3 is TGCAGCGTGGCCCGGGGAACTGGAAACACCATATATTTT.

The chain has TRBV13 and TRBJ1-1, with D possibly TRBD1 on 6 matching bases. V lost 0 bases and J 1 base, leaving 9 bases between the germline ends. CDR1 PRHDT and CDR2 FYEKMQ come from the germline V gene (reference sequence). The length of the CDR3 is 15 residues. CDR3 region: CASSLGRGRNTEAFF. CDR3 sequence (DNA): TGTGCCAGCAGCTTAGGCAGGGGCAGGAACACTGAAGCTTTCTTT.

The chain combines TRBV2 with TRBJ2-6; D is unclear. The V and J ends lost 3 bases and 0 bases respectively, with 12 bases between them. This CDR3 region has 17 residues. Germline CDR1 is SNHLY and CDR2 is FYNNEI. CDR3 sequence (DNA): TGTGCCAGCAGTGACAGTTCTCCCTCCTCTGGGGCCAACGTCCTGACTTTC. It yields the protein CASSDSSPSSGANVLTF.

The CDR3, as DNA: TGTGCCAGCAGCTTGGCCGTACAGGGCACAGATACGCAGTATTTT. The encoded protein is CASSLAVQGTDTQYF. The J gene is TRBJ2-3, the V gene TRBV5-4; tentatively, D is TRBD1 (5 bases). Trimming took off 0 bases at V and 1 base at J, with 9 bases between the two ends. CDR3 length equals 15 residues. Germline CDR1 is SGHNT and CDR2 is YYREEE (reference sequence).

This chain joins TRBV7-2 and TRBJ2-7, with 7 bases matching TRBD1. The CDR3 is 14 amino acids. The V segment lost 4 bases and the J segment 0 bases; nucleotides outside the gene matches: 3. Germline V lookup: CDR1 SGHTA, CDR2 FQGNSA. The CDR3 spells CASSWTGSSYEQYF. In DNA, the CDR3 is TGTGCCAGCAGCTGGACAGGAAGCTCCTACGAGCAGTACTTC.

This chain links TRBV15 with TRBJ1-5; TRBD1 is a possible D gene (5 bases). The V end lost 0 bases, the J end lost 5 bases, and 14 bases lay between the germline ends. The CDR3 totals 16 residues. Per germline, CDR1 LNHNV and CDR2 YYDKDF (reference sequence). The CDR3 loop reads CATSRDRARGDQPQHF. The CDR3 DNA reads TGTGCCACCAGCAGAGATCGGGCAAGAGGGGATCAGCCCCAGCATTTT.

The CDR3 region is CAWSVGGLNGYTF. The DNA for the CDR3 is TGTGCCTGGAGTGTGGGGGGCTTAAATGGCTACACCTTC. The rearrangement uses TRBV30 and TRBJ1-2; D is perhaps TRBD1 (6 bases). The V end was cut by 0 bases, the J end by 6 bases, with 11 bases between. The germline gives CDR1 GTSNPN, CDR2 SVGIG (reference sequence). The CDR3 covers 13 residues.

The J gene is TRBJ2-2, the V gene TRBV27, with D maybe TRBD1 (6 bases). The CDR3 consists of 17 residues. The V gene's germline CDR1 is MNHEY and CDR2 SMNVEV (reference sequence). The V and J ends lost 2 bases and 1 base respectively, with 14 bases between them. In DNA, the CDR3 is TGTGCCAGCAGTTTAAACAGGGCCTTCGAGAACACCGGGGAGCTGTTTTTT. It yields the protein CASSLNRAFENTGELFF.

The chain links TRBV30 to TRBJ1-6; 8 bases are a match to TRBD1. Germline CDR1 is GTSNPN and CDR2 is SVGIG (reference sequence). There are 16 residues in the CDR3. Trimming removed 0 bases from V and 8 bases from J; junction bases left unmatched: 9. CDR3 sequence (DNA): TGTGCCTGGAGTGTACGGGCAGGGGGCGTAGATTCACCCCTCCACTTT. Residues: CAWSVRAGGVDSPLHF.

J is TRBJ2-1 and V is TRBV18; 8 bases map to TRBD1. V gave up 6 bases and J gave up 6 bases; unmatched junction bases: 13. Germline V gives CDR1 KGHSH, CDR2 LQKENI. CDR3 length equals 16 residues. The CDR3 nucleotides read TGTGCCAGCTCCACCAAAGGGACAGGAGCCTTCAATGAGCAGTTCTTC. Its protein is CASSTKGTGAFNEQFF.

This clone has only one observation. The rearrangement links TRBV5-1 to TRBJ2-3, with D maybe TRBD2 (5 bases). CDR1 and CDR2 (germline): SGHRS, YFSETQ. The CDR3 is made up of 13 amino acids. Trimming pared 5 bases from V and 3 bases from J, leaving 10 bases between. The CDR3 DNA follows: TGCGCCAGCAGTCTGGAGGATACAGATACGCAGTATTTT. Residues: CASSLEDTDTQYF.

The V and J genes are TRBV19 and TRBJ2-7, with D possibly matching TRBD1 (6 bases). This CDR3 spans 13 amino acids. V gave up 10 bases and J gave up 2 bases, with 15 bases separating them. In germline, CDR1 is LNHDA, CDR2 SQIVND (reference sequence). The CDR3 is CATQSQGAYEQYF. CDR3 sequence (DNA): TGTGCCACTCAATCACAGGGAGCCTACGAGCAGTACTTC.

This chain uses TRBV5-1 with TRBJ2-7; D not certain. V was shortened by 0 bases and J by 3 bases, with 4 bases between the two germline ends. The CDR3 is 12 amino acids. Germline V lookup: CDR1 SGHRS, CDR2 YFSETQ. The CDR3 sequence: CASSLGDYEQYF. The CDR3 DNA follows: TGCGCCAGCAGCTTGGGTGACTACGAGCAGTACTTC.

The chain carries TRBV7-2 and TRBJ1-5, with 10 bases matching TRBD1. CDR1 and CDR2 from the germline V gene are SGHTA and FQGNSA. J was trimmed by 4 bases and V by 8 bases; bases with no gene match: 8. CDR3 length: 15 residues. In DNA, the CDR3 is TGTGCCAGCCACCAAGGGGGACAGGGGAATCAGCCCCAGCATTTT. This encodes CASHQGGQGNQPQHF.

V and J are TRBV19 and TRBJ2-2, with D tentatively TRBD1 (5 bases). Germline CDR1 LNHDA, CDR2 SQIVND (reference sequence). Between the trimmed V and J ends, which lost 3 bases and 6 bases, there was a span of 8 bases. This CDR3 has 13 amino acids. The CDR3 bases are TGTGCCAGTAGTATGGGGCTACCCGGGGAGCTGTTTTTT. Translating gives CASSMGLPGELFF.

This chain connects TRBV25-1 to TRBJ1-1; TRBD1 matches at 10 bases. After removal of 3 bases from V and 8 bases from J, the junction contained 12 bases not matched to a gene. The germline gives CDR1 MGHDK, CDR2 SYGVNS. This CDR3 spans 16 amino acids. The CDR3 coding sequence is TGTGCCAGCAGTGATTGGGCGGGACAGGGGAAGGGGGAAGCTTTCTTT. Its protein is CASSDWAGQGKGEAFF.

The chain is built from TRBV7-2 and TRBJ2-7, with 15 bases identical to TRBD2. V was clipped by 5 bases and J by 6 bases; unmatched bases: 5. The germline V gene has CDR1 SGHTA and CDR2 FQGNSA. The CDR3 spans 15 residues. The CDR3 region is CASSRTSGGAAEQYF. In DNA form, the CDR3 reads TGTGCCAGCAGCCGGACTAGCGGGGGGGCCGCCGAGCAGTACTTC.

V usage is TRBV11-2 and J usage is TRBJ2-7; 9 nucleotides match TRBD1. Germline CDR1 reads SGHAT; CDR2 reads FQNNGV. This CDR3 is 15 amino acids long. V was pared by 5 bases and J by 4 bases, with 9 bases of the junction left unmatched. CDR3 DNA: TGTGCCAGCAGCAACAGGGGGCGCGTCCCATACGAGCAGTACTTC. Protein: CASSNRGRVPYEQYF.

This sequence joins TRBV11-3 and TRBJ2-7; D is unresolved. CDR1 and CDR2 (germline): SGHNT, YENEEA. Trimming shortened V by 1 base and J by 3 bases, and 7 bases separated the two germline ends. The CDR3 is 13 amino acids. CDR3 bases: TGTGCCAGCAGCTTAGGCATTCTCTACGAGCAGTACTTC. Protein sequence: CASSLGILYEQYF.

This chain uses TRBV7-8 with TRBJ1-3, with D possibly TRBD1 on 5 matching bases. The CDR3 is 14 residues long. CDR1 is SGHVS and CDR2 is FQNEAQ in the germline V gene. V shed 5 bases and J shed 2 bases, with 10 bases lying between them. As DNA, the CDR3 is TGTGCCAGCAGCCAGGGAAGGGCTGGAAACACCATATATTTT. Protein: CASSQGRAGNTIYF.

This chain links TRBV6-5 with TRBJ1-1; D remains ambiguous. Germline CDR1 is MNHEY and CDR2 is SVGAGI. V lost 7 bases to trimming and J lost 4 bases, with 10 bases between them. The CDR3 contains 12 residues. In DNA, the CDR3 is TGTGCCAGCAAGGGTCCTTCCACTGAAGCTTTCTTT. Translating it yields CASKGPSTEAFF.

The chain combines TRBV6-6 with TRBJ1-2, with TRBD1 matching over 7 bases. The V segment lost 6 bases and the J segment 8 bases; nucleotides outside the gene matches: 9. This CDR3 comprises 13 residues. The germline V gene has CDR1 MNHNY and CDR2 SVGAGI (reference sequence). This CDR3 is CASSSAGGGGYTF. CDR3 bases: TGTGCCAGCAGCTCTGCAGGGGGAGGCGGCTACACCTTC.

This clone was counted once. As DNA, the CDR3 is TGTGCCAGCAGGGTGAACAGGTTTTCCTACGAGCAGTACTTC. Amino acid sequence: CASRVNRFSYEQYF. V and J are TRBV5-6 and TRBJ2-7; tentative D call: TRBD1 (5 bases). Germline CDR1 is SGHDT and CDR2 is YYEEEE. V was cut by 5 bases and J by 1 base, with 13 bases left in between. The CDR3 extends over 14 amino acids.